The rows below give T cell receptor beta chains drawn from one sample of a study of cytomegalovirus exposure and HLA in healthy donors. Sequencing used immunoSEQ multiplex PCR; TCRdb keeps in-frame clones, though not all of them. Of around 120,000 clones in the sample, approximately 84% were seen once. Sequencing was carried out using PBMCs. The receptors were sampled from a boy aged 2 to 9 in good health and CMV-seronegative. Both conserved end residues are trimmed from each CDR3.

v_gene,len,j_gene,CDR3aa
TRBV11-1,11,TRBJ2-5,ASRPRAGETQY
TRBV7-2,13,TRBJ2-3,ASSSMDSSTDTQY
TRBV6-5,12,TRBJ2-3,ASRLGQGTDTQY
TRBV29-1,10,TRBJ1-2,SVEANRVGYT
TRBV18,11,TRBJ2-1,ASSPGTGNEQF
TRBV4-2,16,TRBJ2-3,ASSQDLRSGTSTDTQY
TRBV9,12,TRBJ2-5,ASSTRGDLGTQY
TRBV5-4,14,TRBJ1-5,ASSFGGRRGNQPQH
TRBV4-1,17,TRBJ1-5,ASSQDLIGQATSNQPQH
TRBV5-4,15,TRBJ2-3,ASSLGAGGTYTDTQY
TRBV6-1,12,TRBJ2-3,ASKAEGASDTQY
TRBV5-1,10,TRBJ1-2,ASSLAGGGYT
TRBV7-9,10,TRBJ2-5,ASSPNWETQY
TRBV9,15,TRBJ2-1,ASSVGGGASSYNEQF
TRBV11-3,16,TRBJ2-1,ASSPRTSGHPSYNEQF
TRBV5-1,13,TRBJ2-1,ASKDGGTAGNEQF
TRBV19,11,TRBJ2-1,ASSPEGTIEQF
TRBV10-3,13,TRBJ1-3,AIGPPRGSGNTIY
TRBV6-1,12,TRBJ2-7,ASLETGPIYEQY
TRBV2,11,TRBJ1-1,ASSGQGDTEAF
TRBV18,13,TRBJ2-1,ASSPSRALWNEQF
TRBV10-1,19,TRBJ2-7,ASMIPTGVGAETGSSYEQY
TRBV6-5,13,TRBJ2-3,ASRRQSLSTDTQY
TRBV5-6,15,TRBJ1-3,ASSFGRAGWSGNTIY
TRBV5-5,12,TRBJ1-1,ASSSTGALMEAF
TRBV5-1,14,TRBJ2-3,ASSLGLAGVIDTQY
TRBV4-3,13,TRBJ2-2,ASSLNRKGTGELF
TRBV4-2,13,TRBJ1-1,ASSPNSDRGTEAF
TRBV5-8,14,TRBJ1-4,ASSLNRGHNNEKLF